The TCR beta chain under discussion was sequenced for a study of shared clonotypes between healthy human individuals. General study results and limits: Naive subsets typically showed greater estimated richness than memory subsets.

The table came from immunoSEQ multiplex PCR; TCRdb's copy has only in-frame clones and leaves some out. The sample shows more than 2 million clones, roughly 95% of them seen only once. As defined, naive CD8 cells were CD45RO-negative and positively selected for CCR7, with terminally differentiated effector memory CD45RA+ cells excluded. Regarding this clone: Its antigen is currently unknown.

This TCR was sampled from a man aged 18 to 30 in good health. Some clones in this sample may be carry-over from other donors' samples. The sequencing input was naive CD8+ T cells from PBMCs.

The CDR3 here is CASSPRQGLEQYF. Here the CDR3 DNA reads TGTGCCAGCAGCCCCAGACAGGGTTTGGAGCAGTACTTC. The chain combines TRBV5-4 with TRBJ2-7; 7 bases agree with TRBD1. Germline V gene data show CDR1 as SGHNT and CDR2 as YYREEE (reference sequence). Unmatched junction bases numbered 8, after V lost 4 bases and J lost 7 bases. This CDR3 region has 13 residues.